The 15 T cell receptor beta chains below come from one sample, sequenced in a study of neoadjuvant anti-PD-1 for oral cavity cancer. The data were produced by immunoSEQ multiplex PCR, yet TCRdb's version contains in-frame clones alone and is incomplete. Counted here are around 81,000 clones, under 85% occurring once; the ten biggest clones make up 3% to 3.5%. Sequenced material: PBMCs, taken before nivolumab (anti-PD-1) treatment. The origin of the receptors is a person aged 35 to 85 with oral cavity squamous cell carcinoma.

V usage is TRBV14 and J usage is TRBJ2-6; D is undetermined. The CDR3 runs 18 residues. V lost 1 base to trimming and J lost 3 bases, with 16 bases between them. Germline CDR1 reads SGHDN; CDR2 reads FVKESK. CDR3 in amino acids: CASSQGGRGEYGANVLTF. As DNA, the CDR3 is TGTGCCAGCAGCCAAGGTGGAAGAGGAGAGTATGGGGCCAACGTCCTGACTTTC.

The chain recombines TRBV10-3 with TRBJ2-7; D ambiguous. From germline, CDR1 is ENHRY and CDR2 SYGVKD. The length of the CDR3 is 14 residues. CDR3 loop: CSSKGGTERYEQYF. The DNA for the CDR3 is TGTTCCAGCAAGGGCGGAACCGAACGATACGAGCAGTACTTC.

Written as DNA, the CDR3 is TGTGCCAGCAGCTTAGGGGGGACAGGAACTTACACCATATATTTT. It encodes CASSLGGTGTYTIYF. V is TRBV7-2 and J is TRBJ1-3; 8 bases are a match to TRBD1. The trim removed 1 base at V and 8 bases at J, leaving 7 bases unmatched. CDR1 SGHTA and CDR2 FQGNSA come from the germline V gene. The CDR3 is made up of 15 amino acids.

The V gene is TRBV19, the J gene TRBJ2-3; weak D call: TRBD2 (6 bases). The CDR3 contains 15 residues. V shed 3 bases and J shed 2 bases, with 12 bases lying between them. Germline V gene data show CDR1 as LNHDA and CDR2 as SQIVND (reference sequence). The CDR3 loop is CASSITSSTTDTQYF. Here the CDR3 DNA reads TGTGCCAGTAGTATCACTAGCTCTACCACAGATACGCAGTATTTT.

As DNA, the CDR3 is TGTGCCAGCAGCACGACAGGGACCGAGCAGTACTTC. Translated, it gives CASSTTGTEQYF. This sequence joins TRBV7-9 and TRBJ2-7, with TRBD1 identical over 7 bases. Germline values: CDR1 SEHNR, CDR2 FQNEAQ (reference sequence). Unmatched junction bases numbered 4, after V lost 5 bases and J lost 6 bases. The CDR3 contains 12 residues.

This clone was recorded only once. The same CDR3 is also encoded by other DNA sequences in this sample. The chain is built from TRBV20-1 and TRBJ1-1, with D unclear. The CDR3 extends over 11 amino acids. Per germline, CDR1 DFQATT and CDR2 SNEGSKA (reference sequence). The ends were cut back, 4 bases at V and 0 bases at J, with 3 bases in the middle. CDR3 coding DNA: TGCAGTGCTAATGTGAACACTGAAGCTTTCTTT. It yields the protein CSANVNTEAFF.

This clone came up a few times. The CDR3 reads CASSFSTQTAAYEQYF. In nucleotides, the CDR3 is TGTGCCAGCAGTTTCTCGACCCAGACGGCAGCCTACGAGCAGTACTTC. The V and J genes are TRBV27 and TRBJ2-7, with D unresolved. V was cut by 3 bases and J by 2 bases, with 17 bases left in between. The CDR3 is made up of 16 amino acids. CDR1 and CDR2 from the germline V gene are MNHEY and SMNVEV (reference sequence).

The chain recombines TRBV5-6 with TRBJ1-4; no firm D call. This CDR3 is built from 14 residues. Trimming stripped 0 bases from V and 2 bases from J, with 5 bases between. Germline V lookup: CDR1 SGHDT, CDR2 YYEEEE. The CDR3 DNA reads TGTGCCAGCAGCTTGGTGACGACTAATGAAAAACTGTTTTTT. It encodes CASSLVTTNEKLFF.

The J gene is TRBJ2-1, the V gene TRBV19; D not certain. Germline loops: CDR1 LNHDA, CDR2 SQIVND (reference sequence). The CDR3 has 13 residues. Trimming stripped 3 bases from V and 3 bases from J, with 6 bases between. The DNA of the CDR3 is TGTGCCAGTAGTATGGCTGTCTACAATGAGCAGTTCTTC. Its protein product is CASSMAVYNEQFF.

This clone was recorded once. This sequence joins TRBV29-1 and TRBJ2-5; 7 bases match TRBD2. The germline V gene has CDR1 SQVTM and CDR2 ANQGSEA. The CDR3 loop spans 17 amino acids. Unmatched junction bases numbered 18, after V lost 5 bases and J lost 3 bases. CDR3 in DNA: TGCAGCGTTCCACCTTGGGGTAGCGGGTGGGGGGAAGAGACCCAGTACTTC. Protein sequence: CSVPPWGSGWGEETQYF.

The J gene is TRBJ1-2, the V gene TRBV5-1; unclear D gene. Germline CDR1 and CDR2: SGHRS and YFSETQ. Trimming took off 4 bases at V and 7 bases at J, with 14 bases between the two ends. This CDR3 is 13 amino acids long. In nucleotides, the CDR3 is TGCGCCAGCAGCCCGCAAGGTAGGGCTGGCTACACCTTC. It yields the protein CASSPQGRAGYTF.

The chain joins TRBV5-1 to TRBJ1-5; 9 nucleotides agree with TRBD1. The CDR3 spans 14 residues. The germline gives CDR1 SGHRS, CDR2 YFSETQ. Trimming took 0 bases from V and 7 from J; bases not matched to a gene: 2. This chain's CDR3 is CASSLGTGDQPQHF. CDR3 in DNA: TGCGCCAGCAGCTTGGGGACAGGGGACCAGCCCCAGCATTTT.

The chain combines TRBV6-5 with TRBJ1-1; D not certain. The CDR3 loop spans 15 amino acids. Between the trimmed V and J ends, which lost 4 bases and 5 bases, there was a span of 17 bases. CDR1 is MNHEY and CDR2 is SVGAGI in the germline V gene. CDR3 sequence reads: CASSSPLGRVTEAFF. In DNA, the CDR3 is TGTGCCAGCAGTTCACCCCTGGGGAGGGTAACTGAAGCTTTCTTT.

The chain couples TRBV5-1 to TRBJ1-1, with a weak D call TRBD1 (6 bases). The CDR3 consists of 13 residues. Germline V gives CDR1 SGHRS, CDR2 YFSETQ. Trimming removed 4 bases at V and 5 bases at J, with 12 bases between. CDR3 nucleotides: TGCGCCAGCAGCACCGCAGGGGCGACTGAAGCTTTCTTT. This encodes CASSTAGATEAFF.

The rearrangement links TRBV11-3 to TRBJ2-7; D uncertain. The germline V gene has CDR1 SGHNT and CDR2 YENEEA. V was shortened by 1 base and J by 0 bases, with 1 base between the two germline ends. This CDR3 is built from 12 residues. In nucleotides, the CDR3 is TGTGCCAGCAGCTTAGCCTCCTACGAGCAGTACTTC. This encodes CASSLASYEQYF.